The rows below give T cell receptor beta chains drawn from one sample of a study of blood T cell repertoires in COVID-19. Here immunoSEQ multiplex PCR was the method, and the copy in TCRdb shows in-frame clones only, minus some. The sample carries a few hundred thousand clones, approximately 83% recorded once. The specimen sequenced was peripheral blood. These TCRs come from a woman aged 25-40 years with COVID-19, enrolled during active disease. CDR3s include the opening cysteine and the closing phenylalanine or tryptophan. Fields, in order: clone size, D gene, J gene, V gene, CDR3 DNA, CDR3 protein. D genes are given only for firm matches. Clone size appears in some rows only: once, few, many, or a class for an expanded clone.

clone_size: .; d_call: .; j_call: TRBJ2-7; v_call: TRBV6-5; cdr3_nt: TGTGCCAGCATTCGGGGGACGGGGTACGAGCAGTACTTC; cdr3_aa: CASIRGTGYEQYF
clone_size: .; d_call: TRBD1; j_call: TRBJ1-2; v_call: TRBV10-3; cdr3_nt: TGTGCCATCAGTGACGGGACAGGGTGGAACTATGGCTACACCTTC; cdr3_aa: CAISDGTGWNYGYTF
clone_size: .; d_call: .; j_call: TRBJ1-1; v_call: TRBV11-2; cdr3_nt: TGTGCCAGCAGCCTAGAGAGGGTGGGTGAAGCTTTCTTT; cdr3_aa: CASSLERVGEAFF
clone_size: .; d_call: TRBD1; j_call: TRBJ2-1; v_call: TRBV19; cdr3_nt: TGTGCCAGTAGTATGATACAGGGGGCCGATGAGCAGTTCTTC; cdr3_aa: CASSMIQGADEQFF
clone_size: .; d_call: TRBD1; j_call: TRBJ1-1; v_call: TRBV6-6; cdr3_nt: TGTGCCAGCAGTCCTTGGACAGGGGGCACTATGAACACTGAAGCTTTCTTT; cdr3_aa: CASSPWTGGTMNTEAFF
clone_size: .; d_call: .; j_call: TRBJ1-4; v_call: TRBV2; cdr3_nt: TGTGCCAGCAAGGGGGTCTTGGGTGAAAAACTGTTTTTT; cdr3_aa: CASKGVLGEKLFF
clone_size: .; d_call: TRBD2; j_call: TRBJ2-7; v_call: TRBV5-4; cdr3_nt: TGTGCCAGCAGCTCTCTCGGGGGGGGCTCCTACGAGCAGTACTTC; cdr3_aa: CASSSLGGGSYEQYF
clone_size: .; d_call: TRBD1; j_call: TRBJ1-2; v_call: TRBV4-3; cdr3_nt: TGCGCCAGCAGCCAAGCGGACAGGAATTCCCTCCTCGGCTACACCTTC; cdr3_aa: CASSQADRNSLLGYTF
clone_size: .; d_call: TRBD1; j_call: TRBJ2-7; v_call: TRBV2; cdr3_nt: TGTGCCAGCAGGAACCCCGGGACAGGGGGCTACGAGCAGTACTTC; cdr3_aa: CASRNPGTGGYEQYF
clone_size: .; d_call: TRBD1; j_call: TRBJ2-7; v_call: TRBV27; cdr3_nt: TGTGCCAGCAGTTTGGCCAGGGGGTTCGGCGAGCAGTACTTC; cdr3_aa: CASSLARGFGEQYF
clone_size: few; d_call: .; j_call: TRBJ2-7; v_call: TRBV5-1; cdr3_nt: TGCGCCAGCACCCCCGACAGTGCCTACGAGCAGTACTTC; cdr3_aa: CASTPDSAYEQYF
clone_size: .; d_call: .; j_call: TRBJ1-4; v_call: TRBV4-3; cdr3_nt: TGCGCCAGCAGCCAAGCCCGAGATGAAAAACTGTTTTTT; cdr3_aa: CASSQARDEKLFF
clone_size: .; d_call: TRBD2; j_call: TRBJ2-5; v_call: TRBV3-1/TRBV3-2; cdr3_nt: TGTGCCAGTTTTACCGGGCGGGCTAGCGGGGAACACCAAGAGACCCAGTACTTC; cdr3_aa: CASFTGRASGEHQETQYF
clone_size: .; d_call: .; j_call: TRBJ1-5; v_call: TRBV5-5; cdr3_nt: TGTGCCAGCAGCTTTGGGGAGTATAGCAATCAGCCCCAGCATTTT; cdr3_aa: CASSFGEYSNQPQHF
clone_size: .; d_call: TRBD1; j_call: TRBJ1-2; v_call: TRBV5-6; cdr3_nt: TGTGCCAGCAGCTTGGGACAGGGACGGGGTAACTATGGCTACACCTTC; cdr3_aa: CASSLGQGRGNYGYTF
clone_size: .; d_call: .; j_call: TRBJ1-2; v_call: TRBV30; cdr3_nt: TGTGCCTGGAGTGTACGGCAGGGACTTAACTATGGCTACACCTTC; cdr3_aa: CAWSVRQGLNYGYTF
clone_size: .; d_call: TRBD2; j_call: TRBJ2-5; v_call: TRBV7-9; cdr3_nt: TGTGCCAGCAGCTCCCCGGGACTAGCGGATTTTGAGACCCAGTACTTC; cdr3_aa: CASSSPGLADFETQYF